What follows are 32 T cell receptor beta chains derived from one specimen sequenced in a study of T cell changes during pregnancy in multiple sclerosis. Sequenced by immunoSEQ multiplex PCR; TCRdb stores in-frame clones only, minus some. Of 20,000 to 25,000 clones detected, 90% to 95% appear once; the ten largest clones hold roughly 0.59%. The sequences come from CD4+ T cells from peripheral blood mononuclear cells, collected after pregnancy. The source of these receptors is a female donor in good health, enrolled as a control in a pregnancy study.

The chain has TRBV7-8 and TRBJ1-6, with D tentatively TRBD1 (5 bases). The CDR3 has 17 amino acids. V gave up 4 bases and J gave up 5 bases, with 18 bases separating them. Germline V gene lookup returns CDR1 SGHVS and CDR2 FQNEAQ. CDR3: CASSYTSDIRNNSPLHF. The CDR3 DNA is TGTGCCAGCAGCTACACTTCGGACATCCGGAATAATTCACCCCTCCACTTT. Full variable domain (missing parts from reference TRBV7-8 and TRBJ1-6): GAGVSQSPRYKVAKRGQDVALRCDPISGHVSLFWYQQALGQGPEFLTYFQNEAQLDKSGLPSDRFFAERPEGSVSTLKIQRTQQEDSAVYLCASSYTSDIRNNSPLHFGNGTRLTVT.

The rearrangement joins TRBV5-6 to TRBJ1-6; 7 nucleotides agree with TRBD1. CDR1 is SGHDT, CDR2 YYEEEE, per germline. The CDR3 has 17 residues. Trimming at V came to 4 bases and at J to 3 bases, leaving 10 bases not matched to a gene. CDR3 sequence: CASSLLGQAIYNSPLHF. Written as DNA, the CDR3 is TGTGCCAGCAGCCTATTAGGACAGGCGATCTATAATTCACCCCTCCACTTT. Using reference TRBV5-6 and TRBJ1-6 for the parts outside the CDR3, the full variable domain is DAGVTQSPTHLIKTRGQQVTLRCSPKSGHDTVSWYQQALGQGPQFIFQYYEEEERQRGNFPDRFSGHQFPNYSSELNVNALLLGDSALYLCASSLLGQAIYNSPLHFGNGTRLTVT.

The chain links TRBV25-1 to TRBJ2-1; tentatively, D is TRBD2 (5 bases). Trimming took 5 bases from V and 10 from J, leaving 18 bases between them. Germline V gene data show CDR1 as MGHDK and CDR2 as SYGVNS. The CDR3 spans 14 residues. In DNA form, the CDR3 reads TGTGCCAGCAGTCGTATCGACCCTCCGGGGGAGCAGTTCTTC. Its protein product is CASSRIDPPGEQFF.

The chain uses TRBV7-8 and TRBJ2-3, with 8 bases lining up with TRBD2. Germline trimming cut 2 bases from V and 1 base from J; bases unmatched to any gene: 5. The CDR3 is 16 residues long. From germline, CDR1 is SGHVS and CDR2 FQNEAQ. Here the CDR3 reads CASSLLSGRRTDTQYF. DNA for the CDR3: TGTGCCAGCAGCTTACTGAGCGGGAGACGCACAGATACGCAGTATTTT.

CDR3 coding DNA: TGTGCCAGCAGCCAAGATCTTGAGACCCAGTACTTC. Its translation is CASSQDLETQYF. V usage is TRBV4-2 and J usage is TRBJ2-5; no reliable D call. Looked up from germline, CDR1 is LGHNA and CDR2 is YNFKEQ. V was cut by 0 bases and J by 5 bases, with 4 bases left in between. CDR3 length: 12 amino acids.

This rearrangement joins TRBV19 to TRBJ1-1, with a weak D call TRBD1 (6 bases). The CDR3 extends over 15 amino acids. Germline-derived CDR1 and CDR2 are LNHDA and SQIVND (reference sequence). V lost 4 bases, J lost 1 base, and 13 bases lay in between. This chain's CDR3 is CASSTPGHPNTEAFF. The CDR3 nucleotides are TGTGCCAGTAGTACTCCGGGACACCCGAACACTGAAGCTTTCTTT.

V and J are TRBV30 and TRBJ1-4; D remains unclear. Trimming left V 3 bases short and J 5 bases short, with 10 bases between. Germline CDR1 is GTSNPN and CDR2 is SVGIG (reference sequence). The CDR3 runs to 13 residues. The CDR3 protein is CAWSGNTNEKLFF. In DNA, the CDR3 is TGTGCCTGGAGCGGGAATACAAATGAAAAACTGTTTTTT. Together with reference TRBV30 and TRBJ1-4, the CDR3 gives the full variable domain: SQTIHQWPATLVQPVGSPLSLECTVEGTSNPNLYWYRQAAGRGLQLLFYSVGIGQISSEVPQNLSASRPQDRQFILSSKKLLLSDSGFYLCAWSGNTNEKLFFGSGTQLSVL.

This clone occurred once. The CDR3 here is CASSLRQGASSQFF. Written as DNA, the CDR3 is TGTGCCAGCAGCTTGCGACAGGGGGCGTCCTCGCAGTTCTTC. The V and J genes are TRBV5-6 and TRBJ2-1, with TRBD1 identical over 10 bases. The trim removed 1 base at V and 12 bases at J, leaving 7 bases unmatched. The CDR3 runs to 14 residues. The germline V gene encodes CDR1 SGHDT and CDR2 YYEEEE.

The J gene is TRBJ2-5, the V gene TRBV27; the D gene is possibly TRBD2 (6 bases). The CDR3 covers 18 residues. Germline V gives CDR1 MNHEY, CDR2 SMNVEV (reference sequence). V was trimmed by 5 bases and J by 0 bases, leaving 22 bases between them. CDR3 amino acids: CASSGTSGRDWYQETQYF. The CDR3 nucleotides read TGTGCCAGCAGTGGGACTTCCGGAAGGGACTGGTACCAAGAGACCCAGTACTTC.

The CDR3 loop reads CASSKTSGRDGETDTQYF. CDR3 nucleotide sequence: TGCGCCAGCAGCAAGACTAGCGGGAGGGACGGTGAGACAGATACGCAGTATTTT. The rearrangement links TRBV4-3 to TRBJ2-3; TRBD2 matches 14 bases. The CDR3 is 18 amino acids. Looked up from germline, CDR1 is LGHNA and CDR2 is YSLEER. V was clipped by 5 bases and J by 3 bases; unmatched bases: 10.

This clone was counted a single time. The rearrangement joins TRBV28 to TRBJ2-7, with 8 bases that match TRBD2. This CDR3 comprises 18 residues. CDR1 and CDR2 (germline): MDHEN, SYDVKM. With V trimmed by 7 bases and J by 2 bases, 19 bases remained unmatched. The CDR3 coding sequence is TGTGCCAGCATTCGAATGGGGTGGGGGCGGGAGGCCCCCTACGAGCAGTACTTC. Translation: CASIRMGWGREAPYEQYF.

CDR3 DNA sequence: TGTGCCAGCAGCCCCTCCGCGGGGTACTACGAGCAGTACTTC. Protein product: CASSPSAGYYEQYF. The chain recombines TRBV14 with TRBJ2-7, with D possibly TRBD2 on 6 matching bases. Looked up from germline, CDR1 is SGHDN and CDR2 is FVKESK. The V end lost 4 bases, the J end lost 3 bases, and 13 bases lay between the germline ends. The CDR3 is 14 amino acids. Together with reference TRBV14 and TRBJ2-7, the CDR3 gives the full variable domain: EAGVTQFPSHSVIEKGQTVTLRCDPISGHDNLYWYRRVMGKEIKFLLHFVKESKQDESGMPNNRFLAERTGGTYSTLKVQPAELEDSGVYFCASSPSAGYYEQYFGPGTRLTVT.

V gene TRBV6-1 combines with J gene TRBJ2-7, with TRBD2 matching 13 bases. The V segment lost 4 bases and the J segment 3 bases; nucleotides outside the gene matches: 0. There are 14 residues in the CDR3. Germline values: CDR1 MNHNS, CDR2 SASEGT. The CDR3 DNA follows: TGTGCCAGCAGTGGGACTAGCGGGGGCTACGAGCAGTACTTC. Its translation is CASSGTSGGYEQYF.

The chain couples TRBV5-4 to TRBJ2-4, with 8 bases fitting TRBD2. The CDR3 consists of 15 residues. V lost 1 base, J lost 9 bases, and 9 bases stayed unmatched. Germline loops: CDR1 SGHNT, CDR2 YYREEE (reference sequence). CDR3 protein: CASSLPGTSLSIQYF. As DNA, the CDR3 is TGTGCCAGCAGCTTGCCGGGGACTAGTCTTTCCATTCAGTACTTC. Filled out from reference TRBV5-4 and TRBJ2-4, the complete variable domain reads ETGVTQSPTHLIKTRGQQVTLRCSSQSGHNTVSWYQQALGQGPQFIFQYYREEENGRGNFPPRFSGLQFPNYSSELNVNALELDDSALYLCASSLPGTSLSIQYFGAGTRLSVL.

The chain has TRBV18 and TRBJ1-2; 7 bases map to TRBD1. J lost 0 bases, V lost 5 bases, and 6 bases had no gene match. This CDR3 region has 15 residues. In germline, CDR1 is KGHSH, CDR2 LQKENI. CDR3 protein: CASSYGTEANYGYTF. As DNA, the CDR3 is TGTGCCAGCTCATACGGGACAGAAGCTAACTATGGCTACACCTTC.

The chain employs TRBV7-2 and TRBJ2-3, with 11 bases identical to TRBD2. Germline V lookup: CDR1 SGHTA, CDR2 FQGNSA. This CDR3 spans 16 amino acids. V was pared by 3 bases and J by 2 bases, with 4 bases of the junction left unmatched. The CDR3 DNA reads TGTGCCAGCAGCTTTCAGACTAGCGGGGTCACAGATACGCAGTATTTT. This encodes CASSFQTSGVTDTQYF. The whole variable domain, filled in from reference TRBV7-2 and TRBJ2-3, reads GAGVSQSPSNKVTEKGKDVELRCDPISGHTALYWYRQSLGQGLEFLIYFQGNSAPDKSGLPSDRFSAERTGGSVSTLTIQRTQQEDSAVYLCASSFQTSGVTDTQYFGPGTRLTVL.

CDR3 residues: CASSLEPWTADNSPLHF. The CDR3 region has the DNA TGTGCCAGCAGCTTAGAGCCGTGGACAGCGGATAATTCACCCCTCCACTTT. The rearrangement joins TRBV11-2 to TRBJ1-6; TRBD1 is a possible D gene (6 bases). Trimming cost V 0 bases and J 5 bases, with 14 bases left between them. Germline assignment: CDR1 SGHAT and CDR2 FQNNGV. The CDR3 length is 17 residues.

The chain combines TRBV5-5 with TRBJ2-3; D is uncertain. The V end was cut by 2 bases, the J end by 1 base, with 14 bases between. In germline, CDR1 is SGHKS, CDR2 YYEKEE (reference sequence). The CDR3 loop spans 16 amino acids. CDR3: CASSFQLVLGTDTQYF. As DNA, the CDR3 is TGTGCCAGCAGCTTTCAACTGGTGCTGGGCACAGATACGCAGTATTTT.

The chain links TRBV30 to TRBJ2-3, with 8 bases fitting TRBD2. J gave up 5 bases and V 4 bases, and 8 bases lay outside the gene matches. The CDR3 contains 14 residues. Germline assignment: CDR1 GTSNPN and CDR2 SVGIG (reference sequence). The CDR3 is CAWKRAGVRDTQYF. In DNA form, the CDR3 reads TGTGCCTGGAAGAGAGCGGGGGTTAGAGATACGCAGTATTTT. The whole variable domain, filled in from reference TRBV30 and TRBJ2-3, reads SQTIHQWPATLVQPVGSPLSLECTVEGTSNPNLYWYRQAAGRGLQLLFYSVGIGQISSEVPQNLSASRPQDRQFILSSKKLLLSDSGFYLCAWKRAGVRDTQYFGPGTRLTVL.

The rearrangement uses TRBV2 and TRBJ2-2; 13 bases align to TRBD2. The trim removed 6 bases at V and 6 bases at J, leaving 7 bases unmatched. There are 16 residues in the CDR3. Germline V gene sequence: CDR1 SNHLY, CDR2 FYNNEI. The CDR3 loop reads CASRGLAGVGAGELFF. CDR3 DNA sequence: TGTGCCAGCAGAGGACTAGCGGGAGTAGGGGCCGGGGAGCTGTTTTTT.

The chain uses TRBV6-5 and TRBJ1-2; TRBD1 is a possible D gene (6 bases). Between the trimmed V and J ends, which lost 7 bases and 4 bases, there was a span of 13 bases. Per the germline V gene, CDR1 is MNHEY and CDR2 is SVGAGI. The CDR3 has 13 residues. The CDR3 nucleotides are TGTGCCAGCACCGAGGGGGACGCCTATGGCTACACCTTC. The encoded protein is CASTEGDAYGYTF.

This chain uses TRBV6-1 with TRBJ1-1, with D unresolved. The CDR3 runs to 15 residues. V was trimmed by 1 base and J by 0 bases, leaving 9 bases between them. Germline loops: CDR1 MNHNS, CDR2 SASEGT. CDR3 amino acids: CASSEGPGLNTEAFF. The CDR3 DNA follows: TGTGCCAGCAGTGAAGGCCCGGGTCTGAACACTGAAGCTTTCTTT.

The chain recombines TRBV18 with TRBJ1-1, with a tentative D call TRBD1 (6 bases). CDR1 KGHSH and CDR2 LQKENI come from the germline V gene. Trimming left V 3 bases short and J 7 bases short, with 15 bases between. The CDR3 is 14 residues long. The CDR3 loop is CASSPGTNLREAFF. CDR3 DNA sequence: TGTGCCAGCTCACCGGGGACAAACCTCCGTGAAGCTTTCTTT.

The chain couples TRBV7-2 to TRBJ2-3; D is uncertain. Germline V lookup: CDR1 SGHTA, CDR2 FQGNSA. This CDR3 has 12 amino acids. The V end was cut by 5 bases, the J end by 4 bases, with 7 bases between. Here the CDR3 reads CASSLDSDTQYF. CDR3 bases: TGTGCCAGCAGCCTAGACTCAGATACGCAGTATTTT.

The sample holds one count of this clone. The chain recombines TRBV5-6 with TRBJ2-1, with TRBD2 matching 8 bases. The CDR3 consists of 15 residues. Germline CDR1 reads SGHDT; CDR2 reads YYEEEE. The junction had 11 bases not matched to a gene; V was cut back by 3 bases and J by 9 bases. Written as DNA, the CDR3 is TGTGCCAGCAGCTGGGGGCCGGGACTAGTGGGTGAGCAGTTCTTC. Its translation is CASSWGPGLVGEQFF.

This chain links TRBV5-4 with TRBJ2-1; 12 bases agree with TRBD2. J lost 7 bases, V lost 3 bases, and 2 bases had no gene match. This CDR3 is built from 14 residues. Germline V gene data show CDR1 as SGHNT and CDR2 as YYREEE (reference sequence). This CDR3 reads CASSSGLAGNEQFF. The DNA of the CDR3 is TGTGCCAGCAGCTCAGGACTAGCGGGAAATGAGCAGTTCTTC.

The J gene is TRBJ2-7, the V gene TRBV6-1, with TRBD2 matching over 13 bases. The CDR3 is 16 residues long. Germline CDR1 and CDR2: MNHNS and SASEGT. The V and J ends lost 3 bases and 0 bases, in that order; junction bases with no gene match: 2. Here the CDR3 reads CASSDGTSGTSYEQYF. CDR3 nucleotide sequence: TGTGCCAGCAGTGACGGGACTAGCGGGACCTCCTACGAGCAGTACTTC.

This rearrangement joins TRBV19 to TRBJ2-3, with 11 positions matching TRBD2. The CDR3 runs to 16 residues. The J segment lost 0 bases and the V segment lost 5 bases, leaving 4 bases of the junction unmatched. From germline, CDR1 is LNHDA and CDR2 SQIVND (reference sequence). The CDR3 reads CASSSIAGGSTDTQYF. The CDR3 DNA follows: TGTGCCAGTAGTTCTATAGCGGGGGGGAGCACAGATACGCAGTATTTT.

The rearrangement uses TRBV6-5 and TRBJ2-7, with 9 bases lining up with TRBD2. Germline V gene lookup returns CDR1 MNHEY and CDR2 SVGAGI. V lost 8 bases, J lost 2 bases, and 7 bases stayed unmatched. The CDR3 is made up of 14 amino acids. CDR3 DNA: TGTGCCAGCGGACTAGCGAGTCCCCCCTACGAGCAGTACTTC. Its protein is CASGLASPPYEQYF.

The gene calls are TRBV6-5 and TRBJ2-1; 8 bases match TRBD2. Trimming at V came to 2 bases and at J to 5 bases, leaving 5 bases not matched to a gene. The CDR3 is made up of 15 amino acids. Germline V lookup: CDR1 MNHEY, CDR2 SVGAGI. In DNA form, the CDR3 reads TGTGCCAGCAGTTACAAAGCGGGAGAGAACAATGAGCAGTTCTTC. It is translated as CASSYKAGENNEQFF.

This chain joins TRBV2 and TRBJ1-5, with D maybe TRBD1 (6 bases). The CDR3 contains 15 residues. Germline V gene sequence: CDR1 SNHLY, CDR2 FYNNEI. Trimming stripped 7 bases from V and 3 bases from J, with 16 bases between. The CDR3 DNA reads as TGTGCCAGCAAAACAGGGTCGGTTGCCAATCAGCCCCAGCATTTT. This translates into CASKTGSVANQPQHF. Full variable domain (outside the CDR3, taken from reference TRBV2 and TRBJ1-5): EPEVTQTPSHQVTQMGQEVILRCVPISNHLYFYWYRQILGQKVEFLVSFYNNEISEKSEIFDDQFSVERPDGSNFTLKIRSTKLEDSAMYFCASKTGSVANQPQHFGDGTRLSIL.

The V gene is TRBV5-5, the J gene TRBJ1-4, with unresolved D. Germline V gives CDR1 SGHKS, CDR2 YYEKEE (reference sequence). With 5 bases removed from V and 4 bases from J, the gap between germline ends came to 9 bases. CDR3 length: 13 amino acids. The CDR3 nucleotides are TGTGCCAGCAGTCTGGGCGATAATGAAAAACTGTTTTTT. This codes for CASSLGDNEKLFF.